The 27 T cell receptor beta chains given below trace back to one sample, sequenced in a study of a mutant IDH1 vaccine in newly diagnosed glioma. The protocol was immunoSEQ multiplex PCR, while the TCRdb copy is restricted to in-frame clones and leaves out a portion. Here the sample spans 65,000 to 70,000 clones, 83% being singletons. Time point indicated: baseline, week 1 (first vaccination visit). Treatment: pre-vaccination baseline after standard-of-care therapy. Sequenced material: peripheral blood mononuclear cells (PBMCs), taken from a glioma patient treated with radiotherapy, temozolomide or both. The origin of the receptors is a woman aged 18-29 years with glioma. Some clones in this sample may be carry-over from other donors' samples.

The chain links TRBV29-1 to TRBJ2-2; no clear D. Germline lookup yields CDR1 SQVTM and CDR2 ANQGSEA. Trimming took 8 bases from V and 0 from J, leaving 10 bases between them. The CDR3 sequence is 13 residues long. CDR3 sequence: CSTSLTNTGELFF. The CDR3 DNA follows: TGCAGCACAAGTTTGACGAACACCGGGGAGCTGTTTTTT.

The chain carries TRBV5-1 and TRBJ2-1; TRBD2 aligns across 12 bases. The CDR3 has 19 residues. The trim removed 2 bases at V and 5 bases at J, leaving 14 bases unmatched. Germline loops: CDR1 SGHRS, CDR2 YFSETQ. The DNA for the CDR3 is TGCGCCAGCAGCTTCCGACTAGCGGGAGCGAATCTACCAAACAATGAGCAGTTCTTC. Its protein is CASSFRLAGANLPNNEQFF.

The chain uses TRBV9 and TRBJ2-1, with TRBD1 as a possible D gene (5 bases). With 0 bases removed from V and 4 bases from J, the gap between germline ends came to 14 bases. Germline V gene sequence: CDR1 SGDLS, CDR2 YYNGEE. This CDR3 spans 16 amino acids. The CDR3 sequence is CASSVGAGQPYNEQFF. The CDR3 DNA reads as TGTGCCAGCAGCGTAGGGGCTGGACAACCTTACAATGAGCAGTTCTTC.

V is TRBV10-3 and J is TRBJ2-5; perhaps TRBD2 as D (6 bases). Germline CDR1 is ENHRY and CDR2 is SYGVKD. V dropped 4 bases and J dropped 10 bases, with 16 bases sitting between them. The CDR3 contains 13 residues. The CDR3 loop is CAISGGDLRGQYF. The CDR3, as DNA: TGTGCCATCAGTGGCGGGGATCTTCGGGGCCAGTACTTC.

This chain connects TRBV7-2 to TRBJ1-3; weak D call: TRBD1 (5 bases). The CDR3 runs to 17 residues. The germline CDR1 and CDR2 sequences are SGHTA and FQGNSA. With 5 bases removed from V and 4 bases from J, the gap between germline ends came to 21 bases. Written as DNA, the CDR3 is TGTGCCAGCAGCCCAAGGGGCACCTCGACCTCCGGAAACACCATATATTTT. Residues: CASSPRGTSTSGNTIYF.

The chain links TRBV19 to TRBJ1-2, with D possibly TRBD1 on 5 matching bases. V was shortened by 4 bases and J by 14 bases, with 14 bases between the two germline ends. CDR1 LNHDA and CDR2 SQIVND come from the germline V gene (reference sequence). CDR3 length equals 11 residues. The CDR3 DNA reads TGTGCCAGTAGTACGGACACCACCAGGACCTTC. Translating it yields CASSTDTTRTF.

The chain links TRBV19 to TRBJ1-5; D may be TRBD1 (6 bases). The V end lost 6 bases, the J end lost 2 bases, and 17 bases lay between the germline ends. This CDR3 comprises 16 residues. The germline V gene encodes CDR1 LNHDA and CDR2 SQIVND (reference sequence). CDR3 protein: CASRTLSGAGNQPQHF. CDR3 in DNA: TGTGCCAGTAGAACTCTCTCAGGGGCGGGCAATCAGCCCCAGCATTTT.

The CDR3 here is CASSYSQARGEKLFF. The CDR3 nucleotides read TGTGCCAGCAGTTACTCCCAGGCCAGGGGTGAAAAACTGTTTTTT. The V and J genes are TRBV6-5 and TRBJ1-4, with a weak D call TRBD1 (6 bases). The CDR3 is 15 amino acids. Germline values: CDR1 MNHEY, CDR2 SVGAGI. Trimming cost V 0 bases and J 7 bases, with 12 bases left between them.

V usage is TRBV4-3 and J usage is TRBJ2-3, with a weak D call TRBD2 (5 bases). Trimming removed 4 bases at V and 0 bases at J, with 11 bases between. The V gene's germline CDR1 is LGHNA and CDR2 YSLEER. This CDR3 has 15 amino acids. This chain's CDR3 is CASSPWGDSTDTQYF. In DNA form, the CDR3 reads TGCGCCAGCAGCCCCTGGGGAGATAGCACAGATACGCAGTATTTT.

This clone has more than one count but fewer than ten. This chain links TRBV5-1 with TRBJ1-4; D gene unclear. The CDR3 length is 15 residues. The germline CDR1 and CDR2 sequences are SGHRS and YFSETQ. V was shortened by 6 bases and J by 0 bases, with 12 bases between the two germline ends. For the CDR3, the DNA is TGCGCCAGCAAGGGTCTTGCCTCAACTAATGAAAAACTGTTTTTT. It translates to CASKGLASTNEKLFF. Using reference TRBV5-1 and TRBJ1-4 for the parts outside the CDR3, the full variable domain is KAGVTQTPRYLIKTRGQQVTLSCSPISGHRSVSWYQQTPGQGLQFLFEYFSETQRNKGNFPGRFSGRQFSNSRSEMNVSTLELGDSALYLCASKGLASTNEKLFFGSGTQLSVL.

The rearrangement uses TRBV19 and TRBJ1-4; TRBD1 is a possible D gene (5 bases). CDR3 size: 16 residues. Germline CDR1 and CDR2: LNHDA and SQIVND (reference sequence). V shed 4 bases and J shed 5 bases, with 17 bases lying between them. CDR3: CASSTTGRGGNEKLFF. CDR3 coding DNA: TGTGCCAGTAGTACGACGGGACGCGGGGGGAATGAAAAACTGTTTTTT.

This clone showed up just a few times. At the DNA level, this CDR3 is encoded by other sequences in the same sample as well. This chain links TRBV7-9 with TRBJ2-7; no clear D. This CDR3 spans 12 amino acids. V dropped 5 bases and J dropped 0 bases, with 5 bases sitting between them. CDR1 is SEHNR, CDR2 FQNEAQ, per germline (reference sequence). The CDR3 sequence is CASSLSSYEQYF. The CDR3, as DNA: TGTGCCAGCAGCCTTAGCTCCTACGAGCAGTACTTC.

The V call is TRBV5-6, the J call TRBJ2-7; no clear D gene. The CDR3 covers 15 residues. Germline V gives CDR1 SGHDT, CDR2 YYEEEE. The V and J ends lost 2 bases and 3 bases respectively, with 15 bases between them. As DNA, the CDR3 is TGTGCCAGCAGCTTCCGGGCCGCTAACTACTACGAGCAGTACTTC. Its protein product is CASSFRAANYYEQYF. Variable domain in full (rest from reference TRBV5-6 and TRBJ2-7): DAGVTQSPTHLIKTRGQQVTLRCSPKSGHDTVSWYQQALGQGPQFIFQYYEEEERQRGNFPDRFSGHQFPNYSSELNVNALLLGDSALYLCASSFRAANYYEQYFGPGTRLTVT.

J is TRBJ1-5 and V is TRBV27; D is unresolved. The CDR3 loop spans 15 amino acids. The germline gives CDR1 MNHEY, CDR2 SMNVEV (reference sequence). V lost 0 bases and J lost 6, with 12 bases in between. CDR3 sequence: CASSLSGDRRQPQHF. CDR3 nucleotides: TGTGCCAGCAGTTTATCAGGAGATAGGCGTCAGCCCCAGCATTTT.

This clone was observed a handful of times. CDR3 coding DNA: TGTGCCAGCAGCTCCCGACTAGCGAAAAACATTCAGTACTTC. Translated: CASSSRLAKNIQYF. The rearrangement uses TRBV11-2 and TRBJ2-4, with 8 bases that match TRBD2. V gave up 4 bases and J gave up 4 bases; unmatched junction bases: 3. The length of the CDR3 is 14 residues. Germline-derived CDR1 and CDR2 are SGHAT and FQNNGV.

This chain links TRBV10-3 with TRBJ2-7; 10 nucleotides line up with TRBD2. CDR1 is ENHRY and CDR2 is SYGVKD in the germline V gene. V shed 4 bases, J shed 2 bases, and the junction held 2 bases outside the gene matches. The CDR3 loop spans 14 amino acids. The CDR3 DNA is TGTGCCATCAGTGGTCTAGCGGGAGCCTACGAGCAGTACTTC. Protein sequence: CAISGLAGAYEQYF.

The rearrangement uses TRBV30 and TRBJ1-1, with TRBD1 matching 7 bases. CDR1 GTSNPN and CDR2 SVGIG come from the germline V gene (reference sequence). The CDR3 consists of 16 residues. With 0 bases clipped from V and 3 bases from J, the junction kept 10 bases outside the gene matches. CDR3 coding DNA: TGTGCCTGGAGTGTGGGACAGACCCTCTGGTACACTGAAGCTTTCTTT. It is translated as CAWSVGQTLWYTEAFF.

The chain joins TRBV25-1 to TRBJ2-3; D may be TRBD1 (5 bases). V was shortened by 6 bases and J by 1 base, with 11 bases between the two germline ends. This CDR3 is 14 amino acids long. The germline V gene has CDR1 MGHDK and CDR2 SYGVNS. CDR3 residues: CASRSGYGTDTQYF. The CDR3 coding sequence is TGTGCCAGCAGATCAGGGTATGGCACAGATACGCAGTATTTT.

The chain joins TRBV29-1 to TRBJ2-7, with TRBD2 identical over 15 bases. The germline V gene has CDR1 SQVTM and CDR2 ANQGSEA. V trimming: 0 bases; J trimming: 0 bases; junction bases outside the gene matches: 9. This CDR3 region has 19 residues. CDR3 protein: CSVEDPGTSGRTSSYEQYF. The DNA for the CDR3 is TGCAGCGTTGAAGACCCCGGGACTAGCGGGAGGACCAGCTCCTACGAGCAGTACTTC.

The chain recombines TRBV5-6 with TRBJ2-7, with 9 nucleotides matching TRBD1. Germline assignment: CDR1 SGHDT and CDR2 YYEEEE. The CDR3 spans 17 residues. V lost 2 bases and J lost 0; bases outside the gene matches: 9. Written as DNA, the CDR3 is TGTGCCAGCAGCTTCGGTCGGGACAGGGACCCCTCCTACGAGCAGTACTTC. This gives the protein CASSFGRDRDPSYEQYF.

This clone has just a few counts. V and J are TRBV28 and TRBJ1-5, with 8 nucleotides matching TRBD1. There are 15 residues in the CDR3. The V and J ends lost 5 bases and 6 bases, in that order; junction bases with no gene match: 9. CDR1 and CDR2 from the germline V gene are MDHEN and SYDVKM. The chain's CDR3 is CASSLSGGIGQPQHF. For the CDR3, the DNA is TGTGCCAGCAGTCTTTCAGGGGGCATAGGTCAGCCCCAGCATTTT.

The chain links TRBV4-2 to TRBJ2-7; D is undetermined. Germline CDR1 is LGHNA and CDR2 is YNFKEQ. Between the trimmed V and J ends, which lost 0 bases and 5 bases, there was a span of 5 bases. CDR3 length: 12 amino acids. The CDR3 DNA sequence: TGTGCCAGCAGCCAAGAGACCCACGAGCAGTACTTC. It translates to CASSQETHEQYF.

The genes are TRBV27 and TRBJ1-1, with 7 bases matching TRBD1. Germline assignment: CDR1 MNHEY and CDR2 SMNVEV (reference sequence). The CDR3 loop spans 14 amino acids. J lost 7 bases, V lost 5 bases, and 10 bases had no gene match. CDR3 coding DNA: TGTGCCAGCAGTGTTTTCACCGGGACAGATGAAGCTTTCTTT. It yields the protein CASSVFTGTDEAFF.

The V and J genes are TRBV30 and TRBJ2-3; TRBD2 matches 13 bases. This CDR3 is built from 16 residues. Looked up from germline, CDR1 is GTSNPN and CDR2 is SVGIG (reference sequence). Losses at the gene ends were 3 bases for V and 1 base for J; bases not matched to a gene: 4. The CDR3 DNA is TGTGCCTGGAGCAAGGGACTAGCGGGACGCACAGATACGCAGTATTTT. This encodes CAWSKGLAGRTDTQYF.

V is TRBV10-2 and J is TRBJ1-1, with D uncertain. The CDR3 is made up of 13 amino acids. Trimming pared 10 bases from V and 4 bases from J, leaving 16 bases between. Germline V CDR1 and CDR2: WSHSY, SAAADI. This CDR3 reads CATTCRRCTEAFF. The CDR3 nucleotides are TGCGCCACTACCTGCCGGCGCTGCACTGAAGCTTTCTTT.

The rearrangement uses TRBV4-2 and TRBJ1-1, with 7 bases aligning to TRBD1. This CDR3 is 17 amino acids long. With V trimmed by 3 bases and J by 2 bases, 12 bases remained unmatched. Germline loops: CDR1 LGHNA, CDR2 YNFKEQ. CDR3 amino acids: CASSHLMQGVFNTEAFF. In DNA, the CDR3 is TGTGCCAGCAGCCATCTCATGCAGGGGGTATTCAACACTGAAGCTTTCTTT.

This chain uses TRBV9 with TRBJ1-3; D is uncertain. This CDR3 comprises 15 residues. Germline CDR1 SGDLS, CDR2 YYNGEE. Trimming shortened V by 3 bases and J by 4 bases, and 14 bases separated the two germline ends. Written as DNA, the CDR3 is TGTGCCAGCAGCGACAGCGGCTCAACCGGAAACACCATATATTTT. As protein: CASSDSGSTGNTIYF.